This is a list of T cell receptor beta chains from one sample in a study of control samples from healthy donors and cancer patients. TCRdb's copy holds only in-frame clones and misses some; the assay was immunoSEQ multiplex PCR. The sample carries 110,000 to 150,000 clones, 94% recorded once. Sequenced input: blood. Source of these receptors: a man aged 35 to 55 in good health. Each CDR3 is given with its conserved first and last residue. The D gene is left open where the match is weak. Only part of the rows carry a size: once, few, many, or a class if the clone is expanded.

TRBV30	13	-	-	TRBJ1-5	TGTGCCTGGACGGGAGATAGCAATCAGCCCCAGCATTTT	CAWTGDSNQPQHF
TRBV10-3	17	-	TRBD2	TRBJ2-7	TGTGCCATCAGCGCCAATCGAACCTCAGCGGGGAGATACGAGCAGTACTTC	CAISANRTSAGRYEQYF
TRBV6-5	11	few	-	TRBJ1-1	TGTGCCAGCAGTTACGGGGCCAAAGCTTTCTTT	CASSYGAKAFF
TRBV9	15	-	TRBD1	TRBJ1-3	TGTGCCAGCAGCGCGAGGGACAGGGGGTGGAACACCATATATTTT	CASSARDRGWNTIYF
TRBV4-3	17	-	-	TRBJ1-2	TGCGCCAGCAGCCAAGATAGGGCCCGAAATCCCCTTCGAGGCTACACCTTC	CASSQDRARNPLRGYTF
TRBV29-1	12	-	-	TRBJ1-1	TGCAGCGTTGAAAAACCCCTCTTCGGGGCTTTCTTT	CSVEKPLFGAFF
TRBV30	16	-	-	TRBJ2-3	TGTGCCTGGAGCCGGGGAGGAACTGCCGAGACAGATACGCAGTATTTT	CAWSRGGTAETDTQYF
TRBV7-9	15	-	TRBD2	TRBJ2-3	TGTGCCAGCAGCCGGACTAGCGACAGCACAGATACGCAGTATTTT	CASSRTSDSTDTQYF
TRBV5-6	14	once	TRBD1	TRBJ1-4	TGTGCCAGCAGCCTCAGGGGGCTTGGGGAAAAACTGTTTTTT	CASSLRGLGEKLFF
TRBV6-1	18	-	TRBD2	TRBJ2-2	TGTGCCAGCAGTGAAGACGGACTAGCGGGAGGTATCACCGGGGAGCTGTTTTTT	CASSEDGLAGGITGELFF
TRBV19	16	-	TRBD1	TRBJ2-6	TGTGCCAGTAGTCTACAGGGGGCTGTAGGGGCCAACGTCCTGACTTTC	CASSLQGAVGANVLTF
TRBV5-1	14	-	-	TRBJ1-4	TGCGCCAGCAGCTTGGAGGGACCTAGTGAAAAACTGTTTTTT	CASSLEGPSEKLFF
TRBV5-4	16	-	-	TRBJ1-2	TGTGCCAGCAGAAAAACTTTAGACCCAATCGGGTATGGCTACACCTTC	CASRKTLDPIGYGYTF
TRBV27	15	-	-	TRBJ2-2	TGTGCCAGCAGGAAGGGTTATCAAAACACCGGGGAGCTGTTTTTT	CASRKGYQNTGELFF
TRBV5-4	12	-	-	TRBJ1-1	TGTGCCAGCAGCTTTGGGGGGATAGAAGCTTTCTTT	CASSFGGIEAFF
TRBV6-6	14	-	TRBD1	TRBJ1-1	TGTGCCAGCAGCCAGGGGGGCCTGAACACTGAAGCTTTCTTT	CASSQGGLNTEAFF
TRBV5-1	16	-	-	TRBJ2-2	TGCGCCAGCAGCTGGACGGAGACTACGAACACCGGGGAGCTGTTTTTT	CASSWTETTNTGELFF
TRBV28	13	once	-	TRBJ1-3	TGTGCCAGCAGTTTAGGCTGGGGAAACACCATATATTTT	CASSLGWGNTIYF
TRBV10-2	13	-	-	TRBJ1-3	TGCGCCAGCAGGGATAACTCTGGAAACACCATATATTTT	CASRDNSGNTIYF
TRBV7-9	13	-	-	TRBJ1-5	TGTGCCAGCAGCTGGGAGGGGAAACAGCCCCAGCATTTT	CASSWEGKQPQHF
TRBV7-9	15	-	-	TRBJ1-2	TGTGCCAGCAGCTTAGTGAAGGGCGCCTATGATGGCTACACCTTC	CASSLVKGAYDGYTF
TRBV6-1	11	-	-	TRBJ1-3	TGTGCCAGCAGTGATGGAAACACCATATATTTT	CASSDGNTIYF
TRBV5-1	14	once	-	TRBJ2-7	TGCGCCAGCAGCTTATCGCAGGGACTCTCGGAGCAGTACTTC	CASSLSQGLSEQYF
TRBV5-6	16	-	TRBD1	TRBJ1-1	TGTGCCAGCAGCTTGGCCGGACAGGGGGCGAACACTGAAGCTTTCTTT	CASSLAGQGANTEAFF
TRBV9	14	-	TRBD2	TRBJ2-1	TGTGCCAGCAGCGTACTAGCGGGAGATAATGAGCAGTTCTTC	CASSVLAGDNEQFF
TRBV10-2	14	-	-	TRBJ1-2	TGCGCCAGCAGTGAGCAGGGCGGGGACTATGGCTACACCTTC	CASSEQGGDYGYTF
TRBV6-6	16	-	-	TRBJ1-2	TGTGCCAGCAGTTTCCGCGGGGAGGGAGGGCGAAATGGCTACACCTTC	CASSFRGEGGRNGYTF
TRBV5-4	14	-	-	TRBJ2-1	TGTGCCAGCAGCTTGGAGGGGGTCATCAATGAGCAGTTCTTC	CASSLEGVINEQFF
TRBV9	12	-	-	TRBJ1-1	TGTGCCAGCAGCGCAGGACAGCATGCAGCTTTCTTT	CASSAGQHAAFF
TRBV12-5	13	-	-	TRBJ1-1	TGTGCTAGTGGTTTGGTACGGGGCCCTCGAGCTTTCTTT	CASGLVRGPRAFF
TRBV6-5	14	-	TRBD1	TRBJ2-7	TGTGCCAGCAGTAGGGACAGGGGGCGTAACGAGCAGTACTTC	CASSRDRGRNEQYF
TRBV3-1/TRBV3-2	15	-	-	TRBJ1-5	TGTGCCAGCAGCCAGGGACCATCAGGGGAGAAGCCCCAGCATTTT	CASSQGPSGEKPQHF
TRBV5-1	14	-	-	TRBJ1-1	TGCGCCAGCAGTCCCGGTGGGGGGTACACTGAAGCTTTCTTT	CASSPGGGYTEAFF
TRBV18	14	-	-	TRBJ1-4	TGTGCCAGCTCACCTTCGGGGCGATTTGAAAAACTGTTTTTT	CASSPSGRFEKLFF
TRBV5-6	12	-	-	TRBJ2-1	TGTGCCAGCAGCCTAACGGACAGAGAGCAGTTCTTC	CASSLTDREQFF